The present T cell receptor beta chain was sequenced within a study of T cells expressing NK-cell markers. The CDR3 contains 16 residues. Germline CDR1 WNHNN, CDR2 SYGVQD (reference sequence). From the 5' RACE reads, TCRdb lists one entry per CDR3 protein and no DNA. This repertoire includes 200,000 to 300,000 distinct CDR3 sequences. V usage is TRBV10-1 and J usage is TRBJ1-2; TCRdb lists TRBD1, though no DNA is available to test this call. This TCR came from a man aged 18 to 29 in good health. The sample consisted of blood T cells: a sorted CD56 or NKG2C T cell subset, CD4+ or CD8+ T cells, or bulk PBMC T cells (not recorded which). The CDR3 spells CASSADRRGRDYGYTF.